The rows below give T cell receptor beta chains drawn from one sample of a study of blood T cell repertoires in COVID-19. Libraries were prepared by immunoSEQ multiplex PCR; TCRdb keeps only in-frame clonotypes and omits some of them. The table shows around 340,000 clones, with about 92% occurring only once. Sequences were obtained from peripheral blood. The receptors derive from a woman between 55 and 75 years old with COVID-19, enrolled during active disease. CDR3s include the opening cysteine and the closing phenylalanine or tryptophan. D genes are given only for firm matches. Not all rows give a size; the values are once, few, many and, for expanded clones, a class.

once,-,TRBV5-1,TRBJ1-2,TGCGCCAGCAGCTTGGAGAGTTGGTATGGCTACACCTTC,CASSLESWYGYTF
-,-,TRBV6-5,TRBJ1-1,TGTGCCAGCACCCCAGGGGAATTGGTCACTGAAGCTTTCTTT,CASTPGELVTEAFF
-,TRBD1,TRBV9,TRBJ2-7,TGTGCCAGCAGCCCAGAATGGACAGGGGAAGTGTTGAAGCAGTACTTC,CASSPEWTGEVLKQYF
-,-,TRBV20-1,TRBJ1-1,TGCAGTGCTATCCAGAACACTGAAGCTTTCTTT,CSAIQNTEAFF
-,-,TRBV5-6,TRBJ1-1,TGTGCCAGCAGCTCCCTGACAGGACCCGTGAACACTGAAGCTTTCTTT,CASSSLTGPVNTEAFF
-,-,TRBV30,TRBJ1-6,TGTGCCTGGAGTAGAAGCGGGGTAGGCTCCTATAATTCACCCCTCCACTTT,CAWSRSGVGSYNSPLHF
-,-,TRBV2,TRBJ1-2,TGTGCCAGCAGGAGCAACTATGGCTACACCTTC,CASRSNYGYTF
-,TRBD2,TRBV5-6,TRBJ2-3,TGTGCCAGCAGCTTGGGGGAGGGTACGCAGTATTTT,CASSLGEGTQYF
-,TRBD1,TRBV24-1,TRBJ1-2,TGTGCCACCAGTGATTCGGGACAGGGGTACTATGGCTACACCTTC,CATSDSGQGYYGYTF
-,-,TRBV28,TRBJ2-1,TGTGCCAGCAGTTTAGTGGCGGGGGCCCCCTACAATGAGCAGTTCTTC,CASSLVAGAPYNEQFF
once,TRBD1,TRBV19,TRBJ1-2,TGTGCCAGTAGCAGCGACAGGGCCTATGGCTACACCTTC,CASSSDRAYGYTF
-,-,TRBV18,TRBJ1-4,TGTGCCAGCTCACCTATCGCCCGGGGTTTTAATGAAAAACTGTTTTTT,CASSPIARGFNEKLFF
-,-,TRBV15,TRBJ2-1,TGTGCCACCAGCAGGGCTAGCGCTGCATTGGGTGAGCAGTTCTTC,CATSRASAALGEQFF
few,-,TRBV10-2,TRBJ1-6,TGCGCCAGCAGGGGCGGTGTTACAGGCTCACCCCTCCACTTT,CASRGGVTGSPLHF
-,-,TRBV7-6,TRBJ1-1,TGTGCCAGCAGCAGGGGCATAAACACTGAAGCTTTCTTT,CASSRGINTEAFF
few,TRBD1,TRBV6-5,TRBJ1-1,TGTGCCAGCAACCCGACAGGGACCACTGAAGCTTTCTTT,CASNPTGTTEAFF
-,TRBD2,TRBV7-3,TRBJ2-2,TGTGCCAGCAGCTCCGGGACTAGCGGGGGCCGTAACACCGGGGAGCTGTTTTTT,CASSSGTSGGRNTGELFF
-,TRBD1,TRBV28,TRBJ1-2,TGTGCCAGCAGTTTAGGGACAGCCAGAAACTATGGCTACACCTTC,CASSLGTARNYGYTF
few,TRBD1,TRBV9,TRBJ2-3,TGTGCCAGCAGCGTAGTGGGACAGGCAAGCACAGATACGCAGTATTTT,CASSVVGQASTDTQYF
-,-,TRBV27,TRBJ2-2,TGTGCCAGCAGTACAAGAAGGGGATCAACCGGGGAGCTGTTTTTT,CASSTRRGSTGELFF
-,-,TRBV19,TRBJ2-5,TGTGCCAGTAGTATCGGTGGGGCGCTCCAGGAGACCCAGTACTTC,CASSIGGALQETQYF
-,-,TRBV19,TRBJ1-5,TGTGCCACCCATCTTTATGCGGAGTCCGGATTGAGGCATCAGCCCCAGCATTTT,CATHLYAESGLRHQPQHF
once,-,TRBV6-6,TRBJ1-6,TGTGCCAGCAGTTACGTGGTAGTGACCTATAATTCACCCCTCCACTTT,CASSYVVVTYNSPLHF
-,TRBD1,TRBV29-1,TRBJ1-1,TGCAGCGCTCGGACAGGGCAAGAAGCTTTCTTT,CSARTGQEAFF
few,-,TRBV7-8,TRBJ1-5,TGTGCCAGCAGCCGCGGTAGGGGGTATCAGCCCCAGCATTTT,CASSRGRGYQPQHF
-,TRBD2,TRBV19,TRBJ2-1,TGTGCCAGTAGTTCGGGGGGGTCGAATGAGCAGTTCTTC,CASSSGGSNEQFF
-,TRBD1,TRBV5-1,TRBJ1-2,TGCGCCAGCAGCTTGTTGACAGGGGACTATGGCTACACCTTC,CASSLLTGDYGYTF
-,-,TRBV30,TRBJ1-1,TGTGCCTGGAGCATCCGGGCTGAAGCTTTCTTT,CAWSIRAEAFF
-,-,TRBV18,TRBJ1-4,TGTGCCAGCTCTCTCAGGGGACGGGAAAAACTGTTTTTT,CASSLRGREKLFF
-,-,TRBV7-9,TRBJ1-6,TGTGCCAGCAGCTCGACAGACCCGGGGGATTCACCCCTCCACTTT,CASSSTDPGDSPLHF
-,-,TRBV15,TRBJ2-1,TGTGCCACCAGCAGAGCTGGGCATTACAATGAGCAGTTCTTC,CATSRAGHYNEQFF
-,TRBD2,TRBV7-8,TRBJ2-3,TGTGCCAGCAGCTTAGGACGGCGGGGGTCGGATACGCAGTATTTT,CASSLGRRGSDTQYF
-,-,TRBV25-1,TRBJ1-6,TGTGCCAGCAGTGAACAGGGGTATAATTCACCCCTCCACTTT,CASSEQGYNSPLHF
-,TRBD2,TRBV9,TRBJ2-3,TGTGCCAGCAGCCCGAGCGGGGGGCGTAGCACAGATACGCAGTATTTT,CASSPSGGRSTDTQYF
-,-,TRBV9,TRBJ1-5,TGTGCCAGCAGCGTAGCCGTAGATAGCAATCAGCCCCAGCATTTT,CASSVAVDSNQPQHF
-,-,TRBV5-6,TRBJ1-1,TGTGCCAGCAACAGTGGAAACACTGAAGCTTTCTTT,CASNSGNTEAFF
-,TRBD1,TRBV20-1,TRBJ1-4,TGCAGTGCTCTACAGGGGGAAAAACTGTTTTTT,CSALQGEKLFF